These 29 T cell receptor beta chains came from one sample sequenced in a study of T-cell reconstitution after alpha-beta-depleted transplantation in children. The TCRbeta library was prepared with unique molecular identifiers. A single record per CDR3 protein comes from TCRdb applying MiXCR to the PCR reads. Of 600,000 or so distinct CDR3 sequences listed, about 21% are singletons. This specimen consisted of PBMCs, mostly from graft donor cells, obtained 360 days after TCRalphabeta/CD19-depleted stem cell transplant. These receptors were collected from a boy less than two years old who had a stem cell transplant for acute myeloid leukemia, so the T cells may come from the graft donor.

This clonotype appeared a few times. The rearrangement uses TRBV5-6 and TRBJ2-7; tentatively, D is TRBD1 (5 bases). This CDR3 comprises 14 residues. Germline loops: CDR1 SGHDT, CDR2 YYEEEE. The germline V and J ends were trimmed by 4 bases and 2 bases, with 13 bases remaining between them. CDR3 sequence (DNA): TGTGCCAGCAGCCCGAAGGGGCCCACCTACGAGCAGTACTTC. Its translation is CASSPKGPTYEQYF.

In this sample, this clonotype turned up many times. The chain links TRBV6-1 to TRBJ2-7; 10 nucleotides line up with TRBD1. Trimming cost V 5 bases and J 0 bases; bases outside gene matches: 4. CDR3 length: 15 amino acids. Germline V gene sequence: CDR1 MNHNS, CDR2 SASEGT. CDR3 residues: CASSPRTGGSYEQYF. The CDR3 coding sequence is TGTGCCAGCAGTCCCAGGACAGGGGGCTCCTACGAGCAGTACTTC.

The CDR3 protein is CASSVLTGDYQETQYF. As DNA, the CDR3 is TGTGCCAGCAGCGTACTTACAGGGGACTACCAAGAGACCCAGTACTTC. The chain carries TRBV7-8 and TRBJ2-5; D is perhaps TRBD1 (7 bases). The ends were cut back, 5 bases at V and 0 bases at J, with 16 bases in the middle. Germline CDR1 and CDR2: SGHVS and FQNEAQ. The CDR3 has 16 residues.

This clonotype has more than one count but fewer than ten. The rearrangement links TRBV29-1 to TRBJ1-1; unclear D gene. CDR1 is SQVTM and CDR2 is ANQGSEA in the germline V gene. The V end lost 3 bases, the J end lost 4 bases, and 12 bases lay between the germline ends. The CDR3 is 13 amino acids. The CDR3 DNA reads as TGCAGCGTTGAGAGGAAGGCGGGCACTGAAGCTTTCTTT. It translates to CSVERKAGTEAFF.

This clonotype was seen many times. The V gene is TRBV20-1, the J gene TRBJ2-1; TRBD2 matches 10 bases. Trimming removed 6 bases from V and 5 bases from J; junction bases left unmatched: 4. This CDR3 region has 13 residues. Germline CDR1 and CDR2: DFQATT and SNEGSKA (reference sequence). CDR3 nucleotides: TGCAGTGCAACTAGCGGGGTCGACAATGAGCAGTTCTTC. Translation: CSATSGVDNEQFF.

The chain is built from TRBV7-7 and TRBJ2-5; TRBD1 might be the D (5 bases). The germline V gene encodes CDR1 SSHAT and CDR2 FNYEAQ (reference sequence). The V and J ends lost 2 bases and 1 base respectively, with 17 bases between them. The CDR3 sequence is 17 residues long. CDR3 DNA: TGTGCCAGCAGCTTAAGTATCCCGACAGCGACCCAAGAGACCCAGTACTTC. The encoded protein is CASSLSIPTATQETQYF.

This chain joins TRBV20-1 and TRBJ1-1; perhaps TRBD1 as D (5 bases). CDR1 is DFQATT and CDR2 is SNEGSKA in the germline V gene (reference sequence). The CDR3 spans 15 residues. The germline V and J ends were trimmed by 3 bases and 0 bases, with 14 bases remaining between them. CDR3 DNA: TGCAGTGCTAGGGGGTTGAAGGGGTTGAACACTGAAGCTTTCTTT. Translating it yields CSARGLKGLNTEAFF.

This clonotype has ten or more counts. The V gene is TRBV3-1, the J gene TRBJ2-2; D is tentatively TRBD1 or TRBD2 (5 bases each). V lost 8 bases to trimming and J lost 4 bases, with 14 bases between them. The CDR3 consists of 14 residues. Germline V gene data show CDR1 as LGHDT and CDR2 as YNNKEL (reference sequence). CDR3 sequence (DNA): TGTGCCAGCTCCTGGGCAGGGAGCACCGGGGAGCTGTTTTTT. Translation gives CASSWAGSTGELFF.

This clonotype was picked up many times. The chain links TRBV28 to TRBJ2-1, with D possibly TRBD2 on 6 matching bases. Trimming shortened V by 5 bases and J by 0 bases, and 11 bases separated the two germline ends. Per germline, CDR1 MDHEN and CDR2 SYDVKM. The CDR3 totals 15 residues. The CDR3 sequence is CASSKRLDSYNEQFF. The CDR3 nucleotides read TGTGCCAGCAGTAAAAGACTAGACTCCTACAATGAGCAGTTCTTC.

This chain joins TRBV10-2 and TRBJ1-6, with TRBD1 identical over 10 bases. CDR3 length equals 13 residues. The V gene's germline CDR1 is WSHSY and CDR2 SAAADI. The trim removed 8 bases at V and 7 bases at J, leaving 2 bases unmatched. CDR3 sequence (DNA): TGCGCCAGCGCGGGACAGGGGAATTCACCCCTCCACTTT. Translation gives CASAGQGNSPLHF.

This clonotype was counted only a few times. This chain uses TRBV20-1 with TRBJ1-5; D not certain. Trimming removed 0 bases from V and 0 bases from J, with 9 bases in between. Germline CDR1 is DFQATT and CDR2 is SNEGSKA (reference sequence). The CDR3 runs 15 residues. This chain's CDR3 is CSARDRAYSNQPQHF. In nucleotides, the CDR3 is TGCAGTGCTAGAGATAGAGCTTATAGCAATCAGCCCCAGCATTTT.

CDR3 coding DNA: TGTGCCTCGGCGACAGAATTTAGCAATCAGCCCCAGCATTTT. It encodes CASATEFSNQPQHF. This chain connects TRBV6-1 to TRBJ1-5; a possible D gene is TRBD1 (5 bases). The CDR3 spans 14 residues. V lost 11 bases and J lost 0, with 14 bases in between. Germline V gene data show CDR1 as MNHNS and CDR2 as SASEGT.

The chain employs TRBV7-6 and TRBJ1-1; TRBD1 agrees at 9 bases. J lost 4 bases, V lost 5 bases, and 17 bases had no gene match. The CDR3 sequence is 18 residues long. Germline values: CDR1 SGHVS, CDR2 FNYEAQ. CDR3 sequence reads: CASSLTLGTGFVGTEAFF. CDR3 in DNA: TGTGCCAGCAGCCTGACGCTAGGGACAGGGTTTGTAGGCACTGAAGCTTTCTTT. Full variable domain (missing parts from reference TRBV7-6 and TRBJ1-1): GAGVSQSPRYKVTKRGQDVALRCDPISGHVSLYWYRQALGQGPEFLTYFNYEAQQDKSGLPNDRFSAERPEGSISTLTIQRTEQRDSAMYRCASSLTLGTGFVGTEAFFGQGTRLTVV.

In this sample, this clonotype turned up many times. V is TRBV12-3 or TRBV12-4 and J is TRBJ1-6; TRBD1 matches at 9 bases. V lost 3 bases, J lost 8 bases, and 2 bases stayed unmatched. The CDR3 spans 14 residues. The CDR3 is CASSLRTGDSPLHF. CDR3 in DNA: TGTGCCAGCAGTTTGCGGACAGGGGATTCACCCCTCCACTTT.

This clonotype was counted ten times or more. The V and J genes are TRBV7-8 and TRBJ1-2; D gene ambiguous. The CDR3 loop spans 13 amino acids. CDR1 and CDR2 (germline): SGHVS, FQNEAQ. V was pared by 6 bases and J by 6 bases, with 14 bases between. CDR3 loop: CASSPGGRHGYTF. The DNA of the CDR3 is TGTGCCAGCAGTCCAGGAGGGAGGCATGGCTACACCTTC.

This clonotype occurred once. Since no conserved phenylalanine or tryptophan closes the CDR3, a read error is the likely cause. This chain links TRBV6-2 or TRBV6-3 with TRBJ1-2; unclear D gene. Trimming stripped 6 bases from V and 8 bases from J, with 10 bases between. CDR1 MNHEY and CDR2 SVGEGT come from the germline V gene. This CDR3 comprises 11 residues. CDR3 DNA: TGTGCCAGCAGCAACGGTCGGGGCTACACCATC. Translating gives CASSNGRGYTI.

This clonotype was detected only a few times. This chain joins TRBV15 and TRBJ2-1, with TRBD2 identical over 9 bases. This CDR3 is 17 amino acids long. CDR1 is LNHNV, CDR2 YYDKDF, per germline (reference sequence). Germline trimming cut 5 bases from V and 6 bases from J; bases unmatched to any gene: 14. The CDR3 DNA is TGTGCCACCAGCGCCCGCTTAGCGGGGGCCCTCGGCAATGAGCAGTTCTTC. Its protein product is CATSARLAGALGNEQFF.

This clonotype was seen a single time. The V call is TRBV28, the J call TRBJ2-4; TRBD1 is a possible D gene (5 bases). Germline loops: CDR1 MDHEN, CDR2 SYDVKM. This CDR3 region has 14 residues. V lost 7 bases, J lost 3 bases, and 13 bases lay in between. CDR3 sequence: CASTGIVGKNIQYF. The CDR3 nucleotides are TGTGCCAGCACAGGGATCGTGGGCAAAAACATTCAGTACTTC.

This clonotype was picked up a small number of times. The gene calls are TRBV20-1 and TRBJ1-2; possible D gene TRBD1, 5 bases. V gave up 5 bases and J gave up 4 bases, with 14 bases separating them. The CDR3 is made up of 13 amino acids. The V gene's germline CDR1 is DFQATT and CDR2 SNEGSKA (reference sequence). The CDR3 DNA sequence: TGCAGTGCTTCCAGGGATCGAGGCTATGGCTACACCTTC. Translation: CSASRDRGYGYTF.

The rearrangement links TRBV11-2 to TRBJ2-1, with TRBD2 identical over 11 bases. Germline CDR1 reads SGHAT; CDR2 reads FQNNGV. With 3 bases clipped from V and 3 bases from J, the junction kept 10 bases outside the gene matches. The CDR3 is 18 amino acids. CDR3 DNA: TGTGCCAGCAGCTTGGTCTCAATAGCGGGGGGGTTCTACAATGAGCAGTTCTTC. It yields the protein CASSLVSIAGGFYNEQFF.

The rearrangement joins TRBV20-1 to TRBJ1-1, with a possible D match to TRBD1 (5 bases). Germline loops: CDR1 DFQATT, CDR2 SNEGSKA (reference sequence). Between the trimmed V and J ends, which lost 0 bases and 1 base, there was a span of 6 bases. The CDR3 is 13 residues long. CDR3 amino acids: CSAREQANTEAFF. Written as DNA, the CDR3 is TGCAGTGCTAGAGAACAGGCGAACACTGAAGCTTTCTTT.

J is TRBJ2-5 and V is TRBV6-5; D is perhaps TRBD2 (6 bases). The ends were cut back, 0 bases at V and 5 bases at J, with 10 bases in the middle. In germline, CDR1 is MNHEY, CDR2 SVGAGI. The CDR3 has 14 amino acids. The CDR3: CASSYSSAGETQYF. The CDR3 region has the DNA TGTGCCAGCAGTTACTCTAGTGCGGGGGAGACCCAGTACTTC.

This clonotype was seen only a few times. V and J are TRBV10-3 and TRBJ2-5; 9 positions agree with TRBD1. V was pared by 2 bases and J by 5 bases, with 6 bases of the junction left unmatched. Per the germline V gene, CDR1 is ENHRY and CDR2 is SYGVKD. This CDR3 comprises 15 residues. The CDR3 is CAISEPGQGPETQYF. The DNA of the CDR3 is TGTGCCATCAGTGAGCCCGGACAGGGGCCGGAGACCCAGTACTTC.

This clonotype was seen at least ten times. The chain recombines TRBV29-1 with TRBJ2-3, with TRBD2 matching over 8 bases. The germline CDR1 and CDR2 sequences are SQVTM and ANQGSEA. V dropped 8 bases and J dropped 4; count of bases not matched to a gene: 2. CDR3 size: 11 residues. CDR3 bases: TGCAGCCGGGGGGGTGCAGATACGCAGTATTTT. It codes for CSRGGADTQYF.

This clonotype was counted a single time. Here the CDR3 reads CASSRRTRGTGELFF. For the CDR3, the DNA is TGCGCCAGCAGCCGCCGGACTAGGGGCACCGGGGAGCTGTTTTTT. The chain has TRBV4-3 and TRBJ2-2; 7 bases agree with TRBD2. Germline values: CDR1 LGHNA, CDR2 YSLEER. CDR3 length equals 15 residues. J gave up 4 bases and V 4 bases, and 6 bases lay outside the gene matches.

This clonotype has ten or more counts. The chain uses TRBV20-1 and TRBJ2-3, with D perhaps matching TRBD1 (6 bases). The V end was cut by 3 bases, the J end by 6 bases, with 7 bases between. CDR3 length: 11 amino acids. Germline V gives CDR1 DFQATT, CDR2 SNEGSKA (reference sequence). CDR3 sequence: CSASRGDTQYF. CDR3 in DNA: TGCAGTGCTAGCAGGGGCGATACGCAGTATTTT.

CDR3 sequence (DNA): TGTGCCAGCAGCTTAGAATTTATCCGACTAGCGGGGGGAGAGACCCAGTACTTC. This codes for CASSLEFIRLAGGETQYF. V and J are TRBV11-2 and TRBJ2-5, with 13 bases matching TRBD2. J gave up 4 bases and V 0 bases, and 8 bases lay outside the gene matches. CDR1 SGHAT and CDR2 FQNNGV come from the germline V gene. This CDR3 is 18 amino acids long. Drawing the rest from reference TRBV11-2 and TRBJ2-5, the complete variable domain is EAGVAQSPRYKIIEKRQSVAFWCNPISGHATLYWYQQILGQGPKLLIQFQNNGVVDDSQLPKDRFSAERLKGVDSTLKIQPAKLEDSAVYLCASSLEFIRLAGGETQYFGPGTRLLVL.

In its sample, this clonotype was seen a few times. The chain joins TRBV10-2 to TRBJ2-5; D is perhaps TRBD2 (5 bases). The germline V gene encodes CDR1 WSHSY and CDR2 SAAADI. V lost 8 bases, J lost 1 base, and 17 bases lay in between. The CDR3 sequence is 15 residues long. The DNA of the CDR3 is TGCGCCAGCGGGGTGAGGCGGGTCCTCCAAGAGACCCAGTACTTC. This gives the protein CASGVRRVLQETQYF.

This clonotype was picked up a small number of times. CDR3 loop: CSASKTVRDTQYF. The DNA for the CDR3 is TGCAGTGCTAGTAAGACTGTCAGAGATACGCAGTATTTT. The rearrangement links TRBV20-1 to TRBJ2-3; D gene uncertain. The germline V gene has CDR1 DFQATT and CDR2 SNEGSKA (reference sequence). V lost 3 bases to trimming and J lost 5 bases, with 12 bases between them. CDR3 size: 13 residues.